This T cell receptor beta chain was found in a study of OX40 agonist ivuxolimab in advanced cancers. Study background: The group had a mean age of about 65 years, ranged from about 20 to 79, and was just under 85% male.

Generated by immunoSEQ multiplex PCR, the TCRdb table keeps only in-frame clones and is missing some. The table includes about 120,000 clones, around 95% detected once. CDR3 length equals 16 residues. V was cut by 4 bases and J by 7 bases, with 17 bases left in between. Germline CDR1 and CDR2: SEHNR and FQNEAQ (reference sequence). The clonotype originates from an adult with an advanced solid tumor such as melanoma, head and neck, liver or kidney cancer. The chain links TRBV7-9 to TRBJ1-6; D not resolved. The sample consisted of CD4+ or CD8+ T cells sorted from blood, taken in a trial of the OX40 agonist ivuxolimab. The CDR3 coding sequence is TGTGCCAGCAGCTGGGGAGGTAGAACGCTAAATTCACCCCTCCACTTT. Its translation is CASSWGGRTLNSPLHF.